The clone carrying this T cell receptor beta chain was seen repeatedly, ten times or more. No antigen is known for it. The data belong to a study of T-cell reconstitution after alpha-beta-depleted transplantation in children. General study results and limits: Where alpha-beta T cells came from about two months after transplant was reportedly several hundred expanded graft clones. The authors attributed T-cell counts and diversity one year after transplant mostly to newly produced T cells.

From germline, CDR1 is SGDLS and CDR2 YYNGEE. Losses at the gene ends were 3 bases for V and 2 bases for J; bases not matched to a gene: 7. The CDR3 covers 16 residues. Unique molecular identifiers were used in preparing the TCRbeta library. One entry per CDR3 protein results from TCRdb running MiXCR on the PCR reads. Found here are 250,000 to 400,000 distinct CDR3 sequences, approximately 23% of them singletons; the top ten hold roughly 9.8%. The receptor was isolated from a male patient under 18 who had a stem cell transplant for acute lymphoblastic leukemia, so the T cells may come from the graft donor. Material: PBMCs, mostly from graft donor cells, obtained 180 days after TCRalphabeta/CD19-depleted stem cell transplant. V and J are TRBV9 and TRBJ1-2, with 10 bases lining up with TRBD1. Written as DNA, the CDR3 is TGTGCCAGCAGCGCCTCCGGGACAGGGGAGAACTATGGCTACACCTTC. Protein product: CASSASGTGENYGYTF.